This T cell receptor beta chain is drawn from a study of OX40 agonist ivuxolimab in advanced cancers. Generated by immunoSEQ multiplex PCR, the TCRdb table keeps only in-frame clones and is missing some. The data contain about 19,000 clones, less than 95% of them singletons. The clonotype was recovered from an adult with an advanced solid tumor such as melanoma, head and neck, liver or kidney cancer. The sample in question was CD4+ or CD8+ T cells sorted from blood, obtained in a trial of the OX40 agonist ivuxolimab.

This CDR3 reads CASSGTGEVYEQYF. CDR3 nucleotides: TGCGCCAGCAGCGGGACAGGGGAAGTTTACGAGCAGTACTTC. The genes are TRBV10-2 and TRBJ2-7, with TRBD1 matching 10 bases. Per germline, CDR1 WSHSY and CDR2 SAAADI. V was pared by 6 bases and J by 4 bases, with 6 bases of the junction left unmatched. This CDR3 spans 14 amino acids.